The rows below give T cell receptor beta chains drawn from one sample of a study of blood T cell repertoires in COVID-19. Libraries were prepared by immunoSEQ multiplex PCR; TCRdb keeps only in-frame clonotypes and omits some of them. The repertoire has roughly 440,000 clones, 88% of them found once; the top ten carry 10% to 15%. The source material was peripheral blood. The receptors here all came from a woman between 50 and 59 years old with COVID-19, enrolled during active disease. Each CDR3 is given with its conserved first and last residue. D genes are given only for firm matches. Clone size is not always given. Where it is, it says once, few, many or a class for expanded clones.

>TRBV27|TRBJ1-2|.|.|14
CASSSSSGGYGYTF
TGTGCCAGCAGTTCTTCCTCGGGGGGTTATGGCTACACCTTC
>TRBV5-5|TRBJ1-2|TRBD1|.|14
CASIPGQGNYGYTF
TGTGCCAGCATCCCGGGACAGGGGAACTATGGCTACACCTTC
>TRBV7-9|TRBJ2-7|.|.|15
CASSSLRGRRNEQYF
TGTGCCAGCAGCTCCCTCAGAGGGCGGCGGAACGAGCAGTACTTC
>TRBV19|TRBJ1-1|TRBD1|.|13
CATSRGRVTEAFF
TGTGCCACCTCCAGGGGGCGGGTCACTGAAGCTTTCTTT
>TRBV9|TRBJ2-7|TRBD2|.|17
CASSARTSGGREDEQYF
TGTGCCAGCAGCGCTCGGACTAGCGGGGGGAGAGAAGATGAGCAGTACTTC
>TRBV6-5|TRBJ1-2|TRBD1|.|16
CASSYRPGQGLYGYTF
TGTGCCAGCAGTTACAGGCCGGGACAGGGTCTCTATGGCTACACCTTC
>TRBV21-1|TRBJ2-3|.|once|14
CASSQGVSTDTQYF
TGTGCCAGTTCGCAGGGTGTGAGCACAGATACGCAGTATTTT
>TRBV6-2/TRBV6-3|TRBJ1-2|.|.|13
CASSSRRDYGYTF
TGTGCCAGCAGTTCCCGACGGGACTATGGCTACACCTTC
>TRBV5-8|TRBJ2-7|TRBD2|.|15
CASSAGTSGGYEQYF
TGTGCCAGCAGCGCCGGGACTAGCGGGGGATACGAGCAGTACTTC
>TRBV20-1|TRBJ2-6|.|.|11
CSALGPNVLTF
TGCAGTGCCTTGGGGCCCAACGTCCTGACTTTC
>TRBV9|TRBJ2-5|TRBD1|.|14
CASSFTGGRETQYF
TGTGCCAGCAGCTTTACAGGGGGCCGAGAGACCCAGTACTTC
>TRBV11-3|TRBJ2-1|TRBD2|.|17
CASSLDFTSGGAYEQFF
TGTGCCAGCAGCTTAGACTTTACCAGCGGGGGGGCTTATGAGCAGTTCTTC
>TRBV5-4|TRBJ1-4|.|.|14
CASSLDAVGEKLFF
TGTGCCAGCAGCTTGGATGCGGTGGGTGAAAAACTGTTTTTT
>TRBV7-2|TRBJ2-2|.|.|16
CASSDPEETNTGELFF
TGTGCCAGCAGCGACCCAGAGGAAACTAACACCGGGGAGCTGTTTTTT
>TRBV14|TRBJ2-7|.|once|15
CASSQEQGLSYEQYF
TGTGCCAGCAGCCAAGAACAGGGACTATCGTACGAGCAGTACTTC
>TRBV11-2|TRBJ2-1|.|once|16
CASSTGVARPYNEQFF
TGTGCCAGCAGCACCGGGGTCGCCCGTCCCTACAATGAGCAGTTCTTC
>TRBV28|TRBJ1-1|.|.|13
CASRYNWASEAFF
TGTGCCAGCAGATACAATTGGGCCTCTGAAGCTTTCTTT
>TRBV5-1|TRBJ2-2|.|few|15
CASSLDAVPFGELFF
TGCGCCAGCAGCTTGGATGCAGTACCCTTCGGGGAGCTGTTTTTT
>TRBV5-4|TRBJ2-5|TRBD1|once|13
CASRTGLQETQYF
TGTGCCAGCAGGACAGGGCTACAAGAGACCCAGTACTTC
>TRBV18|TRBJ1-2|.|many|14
CASSPAGFTYGYTF
TGTGCCAGCTCACCCGCAGGGTTTACCTATGGCTACACCTTC
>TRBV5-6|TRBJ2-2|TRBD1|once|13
CASKTGVNGELFF
TGTGCCAGCAAAACAGGGGTGAACGGGGAGCTGTTTTTT
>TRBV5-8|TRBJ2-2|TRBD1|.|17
CASSFYRDRGGTGELFF
TGTGCCAGCAGCTTCTACCGGGACAGGGGAGGCACCGGGGAGCTGTTTTTT
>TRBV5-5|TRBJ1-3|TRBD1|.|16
CASSFSRGSSGNTIYF
TGTGCCAGCAGCTTTAGCAGGGGGTCCTCTGGAAACACCATATATTTT
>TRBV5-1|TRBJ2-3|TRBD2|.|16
CASSGGLYRNTDTQYF
TGCGCCAGCAGCGGGGGACTATACAGAAACACAGATACGCAGTATTTT
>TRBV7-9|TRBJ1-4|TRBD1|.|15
CANGQGASTNEKLFF
TGTGCCAACGGACAGGGGGCCTCGACTAATGAAAAACTGTTTTTT
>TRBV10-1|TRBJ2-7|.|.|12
CASSDKPGEQYF
TGCGCCAGCAGTGATAAGCCGGGAGAGCAGTACTTC
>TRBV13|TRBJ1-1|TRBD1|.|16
CASSIRTGRRSTEAFF
TGTGCCAGCAGCATTCGGACAGGGCGGAGGTCCACTGAAGCTTTCTTT
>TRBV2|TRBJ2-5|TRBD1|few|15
CASSEGTGLGETQYF
TGTGCCAGCAGTGAGGGGACAGGGCTCGGAGAGACCCAGTACTTC
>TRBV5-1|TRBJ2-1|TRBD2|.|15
CASSFAGGGDNEQFF
TGCGCCAGCAGCTTCGCGGGGGGCGGAGACAATGAGCAGTTCTTC
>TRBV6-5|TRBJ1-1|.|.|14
CASSYRNRNTEAFF
TGTGCCAGCAGTTATCGGAACAGAAACACTGAAGCTTTCTTT
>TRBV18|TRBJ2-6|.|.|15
CASSPDSSGANVLTF
TGTGCCAGCTCACCCGATAGCTCTGGGGCCAACGTCCTGACTTTC
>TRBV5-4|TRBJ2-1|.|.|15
CASSLIGSSYNEQFF
TGTGCCAGCAGCTTGATCGGTAGCTCCTACAATGAGCAGTTCTTC
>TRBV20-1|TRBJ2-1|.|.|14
CSASSASYDNEQFF
TGCAGTGCCAGTAGCGCGAGTTACGACAATGAGCAGTTCTTC
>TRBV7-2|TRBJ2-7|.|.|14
CASSSHAGFYEQYF
TGTGCCAGCAGCTCCCACGCCGGGTTCTACGAGCAGTACTTC
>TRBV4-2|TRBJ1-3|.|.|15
CASSQSGAGPNTIYF
TGTGCCAGCAGCCAATCGGGCGCGGGTCCAAACACCATATATTTT
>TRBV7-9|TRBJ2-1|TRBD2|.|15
CASTPGRGAYNEQFF
TGTGCCAGCACTCCCGGGCGGGGGGCATACAATGAGCAGTTCTTC
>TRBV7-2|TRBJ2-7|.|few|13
CASSLPTSYEQYF
TGTGCCAGCAGCTTACCCACTTCCTACGAGCAGTACTTC
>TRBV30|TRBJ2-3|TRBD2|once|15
CAWSVPSGITDTQYF
TGTGCCTGGAGTGTACCCAGCGGGATCACAGATACGCAGTATTTT
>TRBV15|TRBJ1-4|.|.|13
CATSRVTVEKLFF
TGTGCCACCAGCAGAGTAACAGTGGAAAAACTGTTTTTT
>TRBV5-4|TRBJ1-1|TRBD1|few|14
CASSSRGPSTEAFF
TGTGCCAGCAGCTCCAGGGGGCCGAGCACTGAAGCTTTCTTT
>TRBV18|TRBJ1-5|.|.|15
CASSPADNSNQPQHF
TGTGCCAGCTCACCGGCAGATAATAGCAATCAGCCCCAGCATTTT
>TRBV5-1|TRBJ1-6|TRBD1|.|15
CASSLGTGSNSPLHF
TGCGCCAGCAGCCTCGGGACAGGGTCTAATTCACCCCTCCACTTT
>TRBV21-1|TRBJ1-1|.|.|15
CASSTRHPRGPEAFF
TGTGCCAGCAGCACCCGACACCCGCGGGGCCCTGAAGCTTTCTTT
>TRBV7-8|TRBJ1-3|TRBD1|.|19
CASSFPYRTGEYSGNTIYF
TGTGCCAGCAGCTTTCCATATAGGACAGGGGAGTACTCTGGAAACACCATATATTTT
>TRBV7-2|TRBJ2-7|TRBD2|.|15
CASSGNGGASYEQYF
TGTGCCAGCAGCGGTAACGGGGGGGCCTCCTACGAGCAGTACTTC
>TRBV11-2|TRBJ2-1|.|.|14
CASSSTVALNEQFF
TGTGCCAGCAGCTCGACTGTGGCGTTGAATGAGCAGTTCTTC